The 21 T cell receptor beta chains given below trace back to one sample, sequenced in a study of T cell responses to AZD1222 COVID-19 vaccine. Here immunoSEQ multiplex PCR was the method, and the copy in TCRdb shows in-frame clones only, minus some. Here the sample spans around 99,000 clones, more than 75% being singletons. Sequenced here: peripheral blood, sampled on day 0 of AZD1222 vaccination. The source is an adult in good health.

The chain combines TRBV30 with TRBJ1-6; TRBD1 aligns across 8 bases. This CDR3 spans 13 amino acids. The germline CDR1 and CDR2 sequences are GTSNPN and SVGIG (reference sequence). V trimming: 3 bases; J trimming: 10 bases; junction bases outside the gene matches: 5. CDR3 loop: CAWSTGGQSPLHF. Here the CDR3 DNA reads TGTGCCTGGAGCACAGGGGGTCAATCACCCCTCCACTTT.

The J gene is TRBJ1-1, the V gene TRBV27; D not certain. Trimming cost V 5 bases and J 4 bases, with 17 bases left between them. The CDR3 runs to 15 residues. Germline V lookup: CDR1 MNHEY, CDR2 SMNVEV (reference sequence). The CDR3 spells CASSPRDRRSTEAFF. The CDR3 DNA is TGTGCCAGCAGTCCTCGAGACCGACGGAGCACTGAAGCTTTCTTT.

CDR3 amino acids: CASDRGDRNTEAFF. The CDR3 nucleotides are TGTGCCAGCGACCGCGGGGACCGGAACACTGAAGCTTTCTTT. This chain links TRBV7-9 with TRBJ1-1; TRBD1 is a possible D gene (5 bases). Germline CDR1 SEHNR, CDR2 FQNEAQ (reference sequence). This CDR3 has 14 residues. Between the trimmed V and J ends, which lost 8 bases and 1 base, there was a span of 14 bases.

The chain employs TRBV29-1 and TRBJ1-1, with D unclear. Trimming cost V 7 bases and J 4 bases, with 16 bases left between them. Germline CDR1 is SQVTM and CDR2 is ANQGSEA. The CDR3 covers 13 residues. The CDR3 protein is CSAIGEAGTEAFF. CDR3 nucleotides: TGCAGCGCCATCGGGGAGGCGGGCACTGAAGCTTTCTTT.

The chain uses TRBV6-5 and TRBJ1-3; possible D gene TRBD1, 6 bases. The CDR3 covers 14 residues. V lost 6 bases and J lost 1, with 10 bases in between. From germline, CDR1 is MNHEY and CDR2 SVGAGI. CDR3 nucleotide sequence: TGTGCCAGCAGCATACAGGGATCTGGAAACACCATATATTTT. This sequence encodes CASSIQGSGNTIYF.

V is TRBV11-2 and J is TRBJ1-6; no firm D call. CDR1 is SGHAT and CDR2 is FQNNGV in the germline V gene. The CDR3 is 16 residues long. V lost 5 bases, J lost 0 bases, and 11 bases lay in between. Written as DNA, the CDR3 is TGTGCCAGCAGCCCCAGTAGCAGCTCCTATAATTCACCCCTCCACTTT. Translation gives CASSPSSSSYNSPLHF.

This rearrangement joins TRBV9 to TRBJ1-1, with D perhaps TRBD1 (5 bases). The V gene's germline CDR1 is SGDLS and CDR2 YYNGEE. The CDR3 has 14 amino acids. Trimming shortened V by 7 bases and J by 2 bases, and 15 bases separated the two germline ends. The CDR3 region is CASGAGPGNTEAFF. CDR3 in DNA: TGTGCCAGCGGGGCAGGCCCGGGAAACACTGAAGCTTTCTTT.

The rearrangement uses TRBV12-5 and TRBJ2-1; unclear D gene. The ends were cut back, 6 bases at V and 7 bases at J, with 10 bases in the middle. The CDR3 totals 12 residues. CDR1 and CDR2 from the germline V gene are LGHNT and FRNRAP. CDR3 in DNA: TGTGCTAGTGGCAGAACTCCGAATGAGCAGTTCTTC. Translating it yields CASGRTPNEQFF.

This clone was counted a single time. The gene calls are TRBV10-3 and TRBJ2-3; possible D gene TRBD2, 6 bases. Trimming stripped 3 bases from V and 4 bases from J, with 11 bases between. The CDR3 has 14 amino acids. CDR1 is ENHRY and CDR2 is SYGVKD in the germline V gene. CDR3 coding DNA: TGTGCCATCAGTGATCGACTAGTCTCAGATACGCAGTATTTT. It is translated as CAISDRLVSDTQYF.

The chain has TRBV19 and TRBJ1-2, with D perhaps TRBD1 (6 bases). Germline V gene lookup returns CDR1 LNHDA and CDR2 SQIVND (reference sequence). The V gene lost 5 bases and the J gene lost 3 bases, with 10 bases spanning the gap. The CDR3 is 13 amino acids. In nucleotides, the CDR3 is TGTGCCAGTAGTTATGGGGGCGACTATGGCTACACCTTC. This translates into CASSYGGDYGYTF.

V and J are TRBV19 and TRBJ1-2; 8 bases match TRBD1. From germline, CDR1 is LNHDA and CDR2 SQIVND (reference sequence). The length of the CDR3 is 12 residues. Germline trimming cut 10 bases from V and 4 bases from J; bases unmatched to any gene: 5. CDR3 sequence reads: CAIKDRVYGYTF. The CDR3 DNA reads TGTGCCATCAAGGACAGGGTCTATGGCTACACCTTC.

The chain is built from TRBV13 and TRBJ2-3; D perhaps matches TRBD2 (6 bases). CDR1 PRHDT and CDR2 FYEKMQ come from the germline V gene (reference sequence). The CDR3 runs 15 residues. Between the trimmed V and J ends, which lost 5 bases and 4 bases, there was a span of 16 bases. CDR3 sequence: CASSPQFPGADTQYF. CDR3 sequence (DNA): TGTGCCAGCAGCCCCCAATTCCCGGGGGCAGATACGCAGTATTTT. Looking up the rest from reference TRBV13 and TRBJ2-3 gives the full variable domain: AAGVIQSPRHLIKEKRETATLKCYPIPRHDTVYWYQQGPGQDPQFLISFYEKMQSDKGSIPDRFSAQQFSDYHSELNMSSLELGDSALYFCASSPQFPGADTQYFGPGTRLTVL.

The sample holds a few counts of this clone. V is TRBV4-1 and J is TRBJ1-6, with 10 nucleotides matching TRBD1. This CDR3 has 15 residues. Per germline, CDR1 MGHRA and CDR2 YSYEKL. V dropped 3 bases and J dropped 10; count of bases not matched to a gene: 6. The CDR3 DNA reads TGCGCCAGCAGCCACCTGGACAGGGGGAACTCACCCCTCCACTTT. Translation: CASSHLDRGNSPLHF.

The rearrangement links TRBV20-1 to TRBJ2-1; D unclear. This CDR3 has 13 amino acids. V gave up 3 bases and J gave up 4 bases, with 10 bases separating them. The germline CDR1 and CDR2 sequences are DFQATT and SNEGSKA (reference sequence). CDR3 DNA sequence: TGCAGTGCTAGTTACTGGGGATACAATGAGCAGTTCTTC. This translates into CSASYWGYNEQFF.

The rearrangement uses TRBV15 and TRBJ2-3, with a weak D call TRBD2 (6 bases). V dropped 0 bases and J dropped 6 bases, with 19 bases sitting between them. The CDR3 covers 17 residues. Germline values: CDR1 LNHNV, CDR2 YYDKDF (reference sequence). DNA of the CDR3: TGTGCCACCAGCAGAGATCGTAGGCGGGGAGGCGAGGATACGCAGTATTTT. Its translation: CATSRDRRRGGEDTQYF.

This chain's CDR3 is CAWIAGQGVLNPEAFF. CDR3 DNA: TGTGCCTGGATCGCGGGACAGGGGGTATTAAACCCTGAAGCTTTCTTT. The rearrangement links TRBV30 to TRBJ1-1; 11 positions match TRBD1. Unmatched junction bases numbered 13, after V lost 4 bases and J lost 6 bases. This CDR3 spans 16 amino acids. CDR1 GTSNPN and CDR2 SVGIG come from the germline V gene (reference sequence).

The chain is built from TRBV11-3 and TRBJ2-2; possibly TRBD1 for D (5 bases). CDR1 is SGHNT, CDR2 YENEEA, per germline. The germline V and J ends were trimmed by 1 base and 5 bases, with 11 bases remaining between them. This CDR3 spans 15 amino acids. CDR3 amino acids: CASSLGPGITGELFF. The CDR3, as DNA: TGTGCCAGCAGCTTAGGTCCAGGGATAACCGGGGAGCTGTTTTTT.

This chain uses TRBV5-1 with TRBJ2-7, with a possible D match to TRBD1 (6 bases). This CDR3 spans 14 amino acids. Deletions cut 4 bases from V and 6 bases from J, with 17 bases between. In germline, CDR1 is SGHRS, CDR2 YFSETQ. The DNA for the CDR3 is TGCGCCAGCAGCCCCGGGACAAGGAGCGTCGAGCAGTACTTC. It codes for CASSPGTRSVEQYF.

The CDR3 DNA is TGTGCCAGCAGCTTCGGGACAGGTGGCACCGGGGAGCTGTTTTTT. Encoded protein: CASSFGTGGTGELFF. J is TRBJ2-2 and V is TRBV7-3; 8 positions agree with TRBD1. The CDR3 is 15 amino acids. Unmatched junction bases numbered 4, after V lost 3 bases and J lost 4 bases. The V gene's germline CDR1 is SGHTA and CDR2 FQGTGA.

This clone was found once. This CDR3 is CASSSQTGVGWGYTF. As DNA, the CDR3 is TGTGCCAGCAGCTCACAGACAGGGGTGGGGTGGGGCTACACCTTC. The J gene is TRBJ1-2, the V gene TRBV7-2; 8 nucleotides match TRBD1. Germline V gives CDR1 SGHTA, CDR2 FQGNSA. V gave up 4 bases and J gave up 8 bases; unmatched junction bases: 12. CDR3 length: 15 amino acids.

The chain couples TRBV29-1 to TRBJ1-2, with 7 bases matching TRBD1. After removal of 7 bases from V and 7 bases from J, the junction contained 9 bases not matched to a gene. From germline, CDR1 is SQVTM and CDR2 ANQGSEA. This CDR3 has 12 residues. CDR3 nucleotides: TGCAGCGCGAGCGCAGGGGGTCGTGGCTACACCTTC. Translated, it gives CSASAGGRGYTF.